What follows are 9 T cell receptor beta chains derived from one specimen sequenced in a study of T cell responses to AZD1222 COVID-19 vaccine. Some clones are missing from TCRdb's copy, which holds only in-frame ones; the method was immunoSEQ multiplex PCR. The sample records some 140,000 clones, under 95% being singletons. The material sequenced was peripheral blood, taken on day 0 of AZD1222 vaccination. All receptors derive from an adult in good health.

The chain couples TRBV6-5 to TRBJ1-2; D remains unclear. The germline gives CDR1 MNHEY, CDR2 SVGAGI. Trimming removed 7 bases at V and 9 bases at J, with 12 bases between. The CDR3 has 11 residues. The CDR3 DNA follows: TGTGCCAGCAAGTTAGGTATCCGCTACACCTTC. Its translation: CASKLGIRYTF.

The CDR3: CASSYQSGPLYQETQYF. CDR3 DNA sequence: TGCGCCAGCAGCTACCAAAGCGGACCATTGTACCAAGAGACCCAGTACTTC. V and J are TRBV5-1 and TRBJ2-5; D perhaps matches TRBD2 (5 bases). This CDR3 has 17 residues. The V gene's germline CDR1 is SGHRS and CDR2 YFSETQ. The ends were cut back, 3 bases at V and 0 bases at J, with 18 bases in the middle.

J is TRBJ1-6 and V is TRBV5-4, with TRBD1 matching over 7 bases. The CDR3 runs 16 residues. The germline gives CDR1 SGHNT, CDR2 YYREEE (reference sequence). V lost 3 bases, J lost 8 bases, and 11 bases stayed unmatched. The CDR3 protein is CASSSPRGSQDSPLHF. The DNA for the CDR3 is TGTGCCAGCAGCTCCCCCAGGGGGTCACAGGATTCACCCCTCCACTTT.

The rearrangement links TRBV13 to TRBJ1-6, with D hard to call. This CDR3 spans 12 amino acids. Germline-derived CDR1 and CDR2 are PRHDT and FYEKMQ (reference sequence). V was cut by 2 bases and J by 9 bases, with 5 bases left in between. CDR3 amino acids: CASSLRPSPLHF. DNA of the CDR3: TGTGCCAGCAGCTTAAGGCCTTCACCCCTCCACTTT.

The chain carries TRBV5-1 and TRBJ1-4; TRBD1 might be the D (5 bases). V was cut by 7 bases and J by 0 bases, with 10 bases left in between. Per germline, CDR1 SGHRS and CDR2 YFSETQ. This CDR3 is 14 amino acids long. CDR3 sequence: CASAGGSTNEKLFF. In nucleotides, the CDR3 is TGCGCCAGCGCCGGGGGTTCAACTAATGAAAAACTGTTTTTT.

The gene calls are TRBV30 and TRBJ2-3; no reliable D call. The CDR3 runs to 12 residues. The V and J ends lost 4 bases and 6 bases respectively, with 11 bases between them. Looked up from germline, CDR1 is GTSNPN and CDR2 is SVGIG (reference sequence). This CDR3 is CAWNGVSDTQYF. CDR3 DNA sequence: TGTGCCTGGAACGGAGTATCCGATACGCAGTATTTT.

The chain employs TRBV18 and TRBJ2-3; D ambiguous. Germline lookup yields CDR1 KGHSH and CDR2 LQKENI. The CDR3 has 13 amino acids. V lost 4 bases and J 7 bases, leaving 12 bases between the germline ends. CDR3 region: CASSLETPNTQYF. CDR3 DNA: TGTGCCAGCTCACTGGAGACCCCGAATACGCAGTATTTT. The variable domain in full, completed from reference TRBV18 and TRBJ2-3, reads NAGVMQNPRHLVRRRGQEARLRCSPMKGHSHVYWYRQLPEEGLKFMVYLQKENIIDESGMPKERFSAEFPKEGPSILRIQQVVRGDSAAYFCASSLETPNTQYFGPGTRLTVL.

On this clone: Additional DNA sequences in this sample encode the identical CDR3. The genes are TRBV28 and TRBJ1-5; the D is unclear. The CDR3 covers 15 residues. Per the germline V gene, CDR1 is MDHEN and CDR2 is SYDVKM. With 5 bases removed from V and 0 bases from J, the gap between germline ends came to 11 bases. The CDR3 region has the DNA TGTGCCAGCAGTCCCGGGCCCTATAGCAATCAGCCCCAGCATTTT. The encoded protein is CASSPGPYSNQPQHF.

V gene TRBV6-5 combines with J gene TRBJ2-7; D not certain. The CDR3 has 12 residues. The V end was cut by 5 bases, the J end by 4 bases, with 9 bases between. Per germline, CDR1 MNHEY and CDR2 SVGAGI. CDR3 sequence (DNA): TGTGCCAGCAGTCCGATTTTATACGAGCAGTACTTC. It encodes CASSPILYEQYF.